This T cell receptor beta chain was sequenced during a study of cytotoxic CD8 clonotypes in ibrutinib-treated CLL. Whole-study context: The average sample held about 260,000 productive templates and 96,000 or so productive rearrangements.

TCR beta libraries used about 2 micrograms of genomic DNA from cryopreserved PBMCs. Method: immunoSEQ multiplex PCR; TCRdb's copy keeps in-frame clones and lacks some. The data contain some 130,000 clones, approximately 80% of them singletons. J gave up 6 bases and V 0 bases, and 8 bases lay outside the gene matches. CDR3 length: 15 residues. Germline V gene lookup returns CDR1 SGHNT and CDR2 YYREEE (reference sequence). The rearrangement uses TRBV5-4 and TRBJ1-1; 7 nucleotides agree with TRBD1. The sequence was collected from a human donor with chronic lymphocytic leukemia. Sequenced material: PBMCs, taken after 24 months of ibrutinib treatment. CDR3 in amino acids: CASSLEGAARAEAFF. CDR3 nucleotides: TGTGCCAGCAGCTTGGAGGGGGCGGCGAGGGCTGAAGCTTTCTTT. Complete variable domain (other parts from reference TRBV5-4 and TRBJ1-1): ETGVTQSPTHLIKTRGQQVTLRCSSQSGHNTVSWYQQALGQGPQFIFQYYREEENGRGNFPPRFSGLQFPNYSSELNVNALELDDSALYLCASSLEGAARAEAFFGQGTRLTVV.